Listed below are T cell receptor beta chains from one sample, sequenced in a study of CD8+ T cells in alopecia areata. Repertoires were generated with immunoSEQ multiplex PCR, while TCRdb's copy carries only in-frame clones and drops some. The table lists fewer than 250,000 clones, roughly 40% of them singletons. The specimen comprised CD4+ T cells sorted from blood, sampled at approximately week 37, from a patient treated with tofacitinib. The receptors derive from a human donor with alopecia areata. Both conserved end residues are part of each CDR3. A D gene is named only where the DNA matches it firmly. Rows give clone size only sometimes, using once, few, many, or a class for an expanded clone.

v_gene,j_gene,d_gene,abundance,CDR3aa,CDR3nt
TRBV5-4,TRBJ2-2,TRBD2,-,CASSLLAGARTGELFF,TGTGCCAGCAGCTTGCTAGCGGGAGCTCGCACCGGGGAGCTGTTTTTT
TRBV28,TRBJ1-5,-,once,CASRSTGNQPQHF,TGTGCCAGCAGGTCTACAGGGAATCAGCCCCAGCATTTT
TRBV7-2,TRBJ2-1,-,many,CASSLGSGSYNEQFF,TGTGCCAGCAGCTTGGGTAGCGGATCCTACAATGAGCAGTTCTTC
TRBV2,TRBJ2-7,-,-,CASSGAPGRYSYEQYF,TGTGCCAGCAGTGGAGCGCCGGGTCGTTACTCCTACGAGCAGTACTTC
TRBV23-1,TRBJ2-7,-,-,CASTLGTENSYEQYF,TGCGCCAGCACCTTAGGGACGGAGAACTCCTACGAGCAGTACTTC
TRBV29-1,TRBJ2-1,-,-,CSVEALGGSYNEQFF,TGCAGCGTTGAAGCACTAGGGGGCTCCTACAATGAGCAGTTCTTC
TRBV29-1,TRBJ1-5,TRBD1,few,CSVGDRGNQPQHF,TGCAGCGTTGGAGACAGGGGCAATCAGCCCCAGCATTTT
TRBV13,TRBJ2-3,-,many,CASSFRKTVGTDTQYF,TGTGCCAGCAGCTTTAGGAAGACGGTGGGCACAGATACGCAGTATTTT
TRBV6-5,TRBJ2-5,TRBD1,-,CASSYSATGVEETQYF,TGTGCCAGCAGTTACTCGGCGACAGGGGTGGAGGAGACCCAGTACTTC
TRBV6-6,TRBJ1-1,-,few,CASSYSVNTEAFF,TGTGCCAGCAGTTACTCAGTAAACACTGAAGCTTTCTTT
TRBV7-7,TRBJ2-3,TRBD2,-,CASSTSGSGDTQYF,TGTGCTAGCAGCACTAGCGGGTCGGGAGATACGCAGTATTTT
TRBV4-3,TRBJ2-7,TRBD2,-,CASSQDLAASGRKTYEQYF,TGCGCCAGCAGCCAAGATCTAGCGGCTAGCGGGAGAAAAACCTACGAGCAGTACTTC
TRBV11-2,TRBJ2-3,-,few,CASSLDSDTQYF,TGTGCCAGCAGCTTAGATAGCGATACGCAGTATTTT
TRBV30,TRBJ1-5,-,-,CAWSPTENQPQHF,TGTGCCTGGAGTCCGACAGAGAATCAGCCCCAGCATTTT
TRBV19,TRBJ2-6,-,once,CASSALQGTGANVLTF,TGTGCCAGTAGTGCGCTTCAGGGAACCGGGGCCAACGTCCTGACTTTC
TRBV18,TRBJ2-1,TRBD2,-,CASSPSDGRERVQFF,TGTGCCAGCTCTCCATCAGATGGGCGGGAGCGGGTGCAGTTCTTC
TRBV11-2,TRBJ2-3,-,few,CASSPDRGRSTDTQYF,TGTGCCAGCAGCCCCGATCGGGGACGTAGCACAGATACGCAGTATTTT
TRBV2,TRBJ2-4,TRBD2,-,CASNPGGGNIQYF,TGTGCCAGCAATCCGGGAGGGGGTAACATTCAGTACTTC
TRBV5-1,TRBJ2-3,-,-,CASSLGVGSTDTQYF,TGCGCCAGCAGCTTGGGAGTCGGTAGCACAGATACGCAGTATTTT
TRBV30,TRBJ2-1,-,-,CAWSVVNEQFF,TGTGCCTGGAGTGTAGTAAATGAGCAGTTCTTC